The clone carrying this TCR beta chain was seen many times. Its cognate antigen is unknown. Each CDR3 protein gets one entry after TCRdb re-called the 5' RACE reads with MiXCR. The profile shows roughly 20,000 distinct CDR3 sequences, 3.5% to 4.5% of them singletons. The sample is drawn from a study of early T cells in non-severe SARS-CoV-2 infection. Whole-study results and caveats: Comparison of clonotypes with VDJdb favored anti-spike CD8 responses while missing private and CD4 specificities.

The sequenced material came from whole blood. The sequence derives from an adult who was a healthcare worker with PCR-confirmed SARS-CoV-2 infection or an uninfected control (not recorded which).

The chain's CDR3 is CASSVYRQGGGRDGYTF. The CDR3 DNA follows: TGTGCCAGCAGCGTATACCGACAGGGAGGTGGTAGAGATGGCTACACCTTC. J is TRBJ1-2 and V is TRBV7-9; TRBD1 matches at 7 bases. V trimming: 5 bases; J trimming: 6 bases; junction bases outside the gene matches: 18. The V gene's germline CDR1 is SEHNR and CDR2 FQNEAQ (reference sequence). This CDR3 has 17 residues. Together with reference TRBV7-9 and TRBJ1-2, the CDR3 gives the full variable domain: DTGVSQNPRHKITKRGQNVTFRCDPISEHNRLYWYRQTLGQGPEFLTYFQNEAQLEKSRLLSDRFSAERPKGSFSTLEIQRTEQGDSAMYLCASSVYRQGGGRDGYTFGSGTRLTVV.